The 25 T cell receptor beta chains below all came from one sample that was sequenced in a study of T cells after yellow fever vaccination. TCRdb passed the 5' RACE reads through MiXCR, listing each CDR3 protein once. The sample holds around 320,000 distinct CDR3 sequences, approximately 4% seen once. The source was PBMCs, collected 15 days after the yellow fever booster vaccination. Receptor source: a man between 18 and 29 years old who received the YFV17D yellow fever vaccine.

This clonotype turned up a few times. The J gene is TRBJ2-2, the V gene TRBV9; D may be TRBD1 or TRBD2 (5 bases each). CDR1 SGDLS and CDR2 YYNGEE come from the germline V gene. The CDR3 sequence is 14 residues long. V dropped 7 bases and J dropped 0 bases, with 10 bases sitting between them. The CDR3 DNA reads TGTGCCAGCCGGGACCTATCGAACACCGGGGAGCTGTTTTTT. This translates into CASRDLSNTGELFF.

This clonotype appeared many times. The V and J genes are TRBV6-5 and TRBJ1-4; D uncertain. Germline CDR1 is MNHEY and CDR2 is SVGAGI. Trimming pared 4 bases from V and 13 bases from J, leaving 19 bases between. The CDR3 totals 14 residues. The CDR3 sequence: CASSSGPGFSRLFF. The CDR3 DNA reads TGTGCCAGCAGTTCTGGACCCGGGTTCTCCAGACTGTTTTTT.

Many counts were recorded for this clonotype. The CDR3 sequence is CASSLGSLSLGYNEQFF. Here the CDR3 DNA reads TGTGCCAGCAGTTTGGGTAGTTTATCCTTAGGATACAATGAGCAGTTCTTC. The chain couples TRBV27 to TRBJ2-1, with D hard to call. This CDR3 comprises 17 residues. Germline values: CDR1 MNHEY, CDR2 SMNVEV (reference sequence). The V and J ends lost 3 bases and 4 bases respectively, with 19 bases between them.

This clonotype was seen repeatedly, ten times or more. This sequence joins TRBV6-1 and TRBJ1-2, with D hard to call. The CDR3 is made up of 14 amino acids. With 0 bases removed from V and 7 bases from J, the gap between germline ends came to 12 bases. Per germline, CDR1 MNHNS and CDR2 SASEGT. CDR3 sequence reads: CASSEALGDSGYTF. The CDR3 DNA reads TGTGCCAGCAGTGAAGCGCTCGGGGATTCTGGCTACACCTTC.

The table lists this clonotype with a few counts. V is TRBV5-6 and J is TRBJ2-3; TRBD1 is a possible D gene (6 bases). CDR3 length: 15 amino acids. Trimming took 4 bases from V and 3 from J, leaving 15 bases between them. CDR1 and CDR2 (germline): SGHDT, YYEEEE. The CDR3, as DNA: TGTGCCAGCAGCCCCCTACAGGGTACGACAGATACGCAGTATTTT. Translating it yields CASSPLQGTTDTQYF. The variable domain in full, completed from reference TRBV5-6 and TRBJ2-3, reads DAGVTQSPTHLIKTRGQQVTLRCSPKSGHDTVSWYQQALGQGPQFIFQYYEEEERQRGNFPDRFSGHQFPNYSSELNVNALLLGDSALYLCASSPLQGTTDTQYFGPGTRLTVL.

The chain is built from TRBV9 and TRBJ2-3; no definite D call. CDR3 length equals 11 residues. V was pared by 0 bases and J by 8 bases, with 4 bases between. CDR1 is SGDLS, CDR2 YYNGEE, per germline. CDR3 sequence reads: CASSVGVTQYF. In nucleotides, the CDR3 is TGTGCCAGCAGCGTAGGAGTTACGCAGTATTTT.

The sample holds a few counts of this clonotype. The chain recombines TRBV7-3 with TRBJ1-4; the match to TRBD1 covers 7 bases. Per germline, CDR1 SGHTA and CDR2 FQGTGA. J was trimmed by 4 bases and V by 5 bases; bases with no gene match: 7. This CDR3 is built from 15 residues. CDR3 protein: CASSPGQHYNEKLFF. The CDR3 bases are TGTGCCAGCAGCCCGGGACAGCACTATAATGAAAAACTGTTTTTT.

This clonotype was seen repeatedly, ten times or more. The chain recombines TRBV20-1 with TRBJ2-1, with 8 bases that match TRBD2. With V trimmed by 0 bases and J by 2 bases, 3 bases remained unmatched. CDR1 is DFQATT and CDR2 is SNEGSKA in the germline V gene (reference sequence). The CDR3 is 15 amino acids. CDR3 bases: TGCAGTGCTAGAGATGAGCGGGAGACCTACAATGAGCAGTTCTTC. It encodes CSARDERETYNEQFF.

This clonotype was seen repeatedly, ten times or more. The V gene is TRBV20-1, the J gene TRBJ2-1, with D perhaps TRBD2 (5 bases). V lost 6 bases, J lost 4 bases, and 16 bases lay in between. Germline-derived CDR1 and CDR2 are DFQATT and SNEGSKA (reference sequence). The CDR3 has 14 residues. The CDR3 loop reads CSARTVEGYNEQFF. Written as DNA, the CDR3 is TGCAGTGCCAGAACCGTTGAGGGTTACAATGAGCAGTTCTTC.

This clonotype was seen ten or more times. V usage is TRBV27 and J usage is TRBJ2-1; maybe TRBD2 (6 bases). Germline CDR1 is MNHEY and CDR2 is SMNVEV (reference sequence). The CDR3 is 14 residues long. With 6 bases removed from V and 8 bases from J, the gap between germline ends came to 17 bases. Here the CDR3 DNA reads TGTGCCAGCAGCCTAGCCCCTCCGGGAGATGAGCAGTTCTTC. Its translation is CASSLAPPGDEQFF.

This clonotype was seen only a few times. This chain uses TRBV14 with TRBJ2-7; D not certain. V gave up 0 bases and J gave up 5 bases, with 8 bases separating them. The CDR3 extends over 13 amino acids. Germline CDR1 reads SGHDN; CDR2 reads FVKESK. In DNA, the CDR3 is TGTGCCAGCAGCCAAGACGCTCCGGACGAGCAGTACGTC. It codes for CASSQDAPDEQYV.

This clonotype was seen a few times. V and J are TRBV5-1 and TRBJ1-2, with D hard to call. This CDR3 contains 17 residues. Trimming took off 0 bases at V and 4 bases at J, with 19 bases between the two ends. The germline CDR1 and CDR2 sequences are SGHRS and YFSETQ. Here the CDR3 reads CASSLAGPGWEGYGYTF. In DNA form, the CDR3 reads TGCGCCAGCAGCTTGGCCGGCCCAGGTTGGGAGGGCTATGGCTACACCTTC.

This clonotype occurred many times. This chain uses TRBV7-2 with TRBJ1-2, with D tentatively TRBD1 (5 bases). CDR1 is SGHTA, CDR2 FQGNSA, per germline. The V end was cut by 5 bases, the J end by 4 bases, with 20 bases between. The CDR3 loop spans 16 amino acids. CDR3 sequence: CASSLSGTILSYGYTF. The DNA for the CDR3 is TGTGCCAGCAGCCTGTCCGGGACGATCCTATCCTATGGCTACACCTTC.

This clonotype has only a few counts. V gene TRBV6-6 combines with J gene TRBJ1-6, with 8 bases lining up with TRBD1. J was trimmed by 3 bases and V by 7 bases; bases with no gene match: 8. Germline assignment: CDR1 MNHNY and CDR2 SVGAGI (reference sequence). This CDR3 is built from 16 residues. CDR3 sequence (DNA): TGTGCCAGCAATCCAGGGGGCCGTATCTATAATTCACCCCTCCACTTT. Translating gives CASNPGGRIYNSPLHF.

This clonotype was found many times. The chain has TRBV5-1 and TRBJ2-5, with TRBD1 matching 7 bases. The V gene end was trimmed by 4 bases and the J gene end by 3 bases; junction bases not matched to a gene: 6. This CDR3 contains 14 residues. From germline, CDR1 is SGHRS and CDR2 YFSETQ. In DNA form, the CDR3 reads TGCGCCAGCAGCCTTGGACAGGTAGAAGAGACCCAGTACTTC. Translated, it gives CASSLGQVEETQYF.

This clonotype appeared many times. The CDR3 DNA is TGTGCCAGCAGTATACGACAGCCCGGGGAGCTGTTTTTT. Residues: CASSIRQPGELFF. The V call is TRBV6-5, the J call TRBJ2-2; D is possibly TRBD1 (5 bases). The germline V gene has CDR1 MNHEY and CDR2 SVGAGI. Trimming stripped 5 bases from V and 6 bases from J, with 10 bases between. CDR3 size: 13 residues.

This clonotype was observed at least ten times. The V gene is TRBV20-1, the J gene TRBJ2-1; D uncertain. The CDR3 is made up of 16 amino acids. CDR1 is DFQATT and CDR2 is SNEGSKA in the germline V gene (reference sequence). V lost 0 bases to trimming and J lost 0 bases, with 12 bases between them. The CDR3 DNA reads TGCAGTGCTAGAGATCGAAACCTTGGCTCCTACAATGAGCAGTTCTTC. It encodes CSARDRNLGSYNEQFF.

This clonotype was seen only a few times. The rearrangement joins TRBV5-1 to TRBJ2-1; 8 bases map to TRBD2. Trimming removed 4 bases from V and 8 bases from J; junction bases left unmatched: 11. Germline-derived CDR1 and CDR2 are SGHRS and YFSETQ. CDR3 length: 15 amino acids. The CDR3 sequence: CASSPGGATVYEQFF. In nucleotides, the CDR3 is TGCGCCAGCAGCCCCGGGGGGGCCACGGTGTATGAGCAGTTCTTC.

In its sample, this clonotype was seen a few times. The chain's CDR3 is CASSPLSRAGTEAFF. The CDR3 DNA reads as TGTGCCAGCAGCCCCTTGTCCAGGGCAGGCACTGAAGCTTTCTTT. J is TRBJ1-1 and V is TRBV27; possible D gene TRBD1, 5 bases. Germline V gene sequence: CDR1 MNHEY, CDR2 SMNVEV (reference sequence). Between the trimmed V and J ends, which lost 6 bases and 4 bases, there was a span of 18 bases. The CDR3 sequence is 15 residues long.

The chain uses TRBV5-1 and TRBJ1-1, with 9 positions matching TRBD1. There are 12 residues in the CDR3. V was pared by 7 bases and J by 6 bases, with 4 bases of the junction left unmatched. Germline values: CDR1 SGHRS, CDR2 YFSETQ. CDR3 nucleotide sequence: TGCGCCAGCCCCAGGACAGGGGCTGAAGCTTTCTTT. It yields the protein CASPRTGAEAFF.

This clonotype was counted many times. V usage is TRBV6-6 and J usage is TRBJ1-6; possible D gene TRBD1, 5 bases. CDR1 is MNHNY, CDR2 SVGAGI, per germline (reference sequence). The CDR3 is made up of 14 amino acids. V shed 6 bases and J shed 10 bases, with 16 bases lying between them. The CDR3 coding sequence is TGTGCCAGCAGGGTTTCACAGGAGGCCTCACCCCTCCACTTT. This gives the protein CASRVSQEASPLHF.

This clonotype occurred many times. The V and J genes are TRBV5-1 and TRBJ1-6; 10 bases are a match to TRBD1. Germline V gives CDR1 SGHRS, CDR2 YFSETQ. J lost 9 bases, V lost 3 bases, and 6 bases had no gene match. This CDR3 region has 15 residues. In DNA, the CDR3 is TGCGCCAGCAGCTCGACAGGGGGCTTCGGTTCACCCCTCCACTTT. Amino acids: CASSSTGGFGSPLHF.

J is TRBJ2-1 and V is TRBV7-2, with 9 bases lining up with TRBD2. This CDR3 is 18 amino acids long. The J segment lost 5 bases and the V segment lost 1 base, leaving 12 bases of the junction unmatched. CDR1 and CDR2 from the germline V gene are SGHTA and FQGNSA. This CDR3 is CASSLGPILAGINNEQFF. CDR3 in DNA: TGTGCCAGCAGCTTAGGCCCAATTCTAGCGGGGATAAACAATGAGCAGTTCTTC.

The chain combines TRBV7-2 with TRBJ2-1; D possibly corresponds to TRBD2 (5 bases). The CDR3 runs to 16 residues. Germline assignment: CDR1 SGHTA and CDR2 FQGNSA. V dropped 7 bases and J dropped 4 bases, with 20 bases sitting between them. Here the CDR3 reads CASTPQRALLYNEQFF. CDR3 DNA sequence: TGTGCCAGCACCCCACAGAGGGCTTTACTGTACAATGAGCAGTTCTTC.

Ten or more counts support this clonotype. Here the CDR3 reads CASSLEPLGNTEAFF. DNA for the CDR3: TGTGCCAGCAGCTTAGAACCCCTTGGGAACACTGAAGCTTTCTTT. The rearrangement uses TRBV7-6 and TRBJ1-1, with D unclear. Germline CDR1 and CDR2: SGHVS and FNYEAQ. V was pared by 1 base and J by 1 base, with 10 bases between. CDR3 size: 15 residues.